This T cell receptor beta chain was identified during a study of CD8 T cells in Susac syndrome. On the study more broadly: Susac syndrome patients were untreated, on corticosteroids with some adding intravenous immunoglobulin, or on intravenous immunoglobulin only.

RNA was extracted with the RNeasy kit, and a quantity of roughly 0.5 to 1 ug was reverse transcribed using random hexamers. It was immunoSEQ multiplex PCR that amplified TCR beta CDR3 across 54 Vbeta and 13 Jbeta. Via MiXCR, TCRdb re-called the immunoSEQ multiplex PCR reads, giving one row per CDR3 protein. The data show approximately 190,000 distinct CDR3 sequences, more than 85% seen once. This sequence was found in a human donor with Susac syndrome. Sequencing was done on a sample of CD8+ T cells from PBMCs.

The CDR3 nucleotides are TGCGCCAGCAGCCCCCCGTCCGGGGGAGAGACCCAGTACTTC. Translated, it gives CASSPPSGGETQYF. This chain uses TRBV4-1 with TRBJ2-5, with a possible D match to TRBD2 (6 bases). The germline V and J ends were trimmed by 4 bases and 4 bases, with 13 bases remaining between them. The CDR3 extends over 14 amino acids. CDR1 and CDR2 from the germline V gene are MGHRA and YSYEKL.